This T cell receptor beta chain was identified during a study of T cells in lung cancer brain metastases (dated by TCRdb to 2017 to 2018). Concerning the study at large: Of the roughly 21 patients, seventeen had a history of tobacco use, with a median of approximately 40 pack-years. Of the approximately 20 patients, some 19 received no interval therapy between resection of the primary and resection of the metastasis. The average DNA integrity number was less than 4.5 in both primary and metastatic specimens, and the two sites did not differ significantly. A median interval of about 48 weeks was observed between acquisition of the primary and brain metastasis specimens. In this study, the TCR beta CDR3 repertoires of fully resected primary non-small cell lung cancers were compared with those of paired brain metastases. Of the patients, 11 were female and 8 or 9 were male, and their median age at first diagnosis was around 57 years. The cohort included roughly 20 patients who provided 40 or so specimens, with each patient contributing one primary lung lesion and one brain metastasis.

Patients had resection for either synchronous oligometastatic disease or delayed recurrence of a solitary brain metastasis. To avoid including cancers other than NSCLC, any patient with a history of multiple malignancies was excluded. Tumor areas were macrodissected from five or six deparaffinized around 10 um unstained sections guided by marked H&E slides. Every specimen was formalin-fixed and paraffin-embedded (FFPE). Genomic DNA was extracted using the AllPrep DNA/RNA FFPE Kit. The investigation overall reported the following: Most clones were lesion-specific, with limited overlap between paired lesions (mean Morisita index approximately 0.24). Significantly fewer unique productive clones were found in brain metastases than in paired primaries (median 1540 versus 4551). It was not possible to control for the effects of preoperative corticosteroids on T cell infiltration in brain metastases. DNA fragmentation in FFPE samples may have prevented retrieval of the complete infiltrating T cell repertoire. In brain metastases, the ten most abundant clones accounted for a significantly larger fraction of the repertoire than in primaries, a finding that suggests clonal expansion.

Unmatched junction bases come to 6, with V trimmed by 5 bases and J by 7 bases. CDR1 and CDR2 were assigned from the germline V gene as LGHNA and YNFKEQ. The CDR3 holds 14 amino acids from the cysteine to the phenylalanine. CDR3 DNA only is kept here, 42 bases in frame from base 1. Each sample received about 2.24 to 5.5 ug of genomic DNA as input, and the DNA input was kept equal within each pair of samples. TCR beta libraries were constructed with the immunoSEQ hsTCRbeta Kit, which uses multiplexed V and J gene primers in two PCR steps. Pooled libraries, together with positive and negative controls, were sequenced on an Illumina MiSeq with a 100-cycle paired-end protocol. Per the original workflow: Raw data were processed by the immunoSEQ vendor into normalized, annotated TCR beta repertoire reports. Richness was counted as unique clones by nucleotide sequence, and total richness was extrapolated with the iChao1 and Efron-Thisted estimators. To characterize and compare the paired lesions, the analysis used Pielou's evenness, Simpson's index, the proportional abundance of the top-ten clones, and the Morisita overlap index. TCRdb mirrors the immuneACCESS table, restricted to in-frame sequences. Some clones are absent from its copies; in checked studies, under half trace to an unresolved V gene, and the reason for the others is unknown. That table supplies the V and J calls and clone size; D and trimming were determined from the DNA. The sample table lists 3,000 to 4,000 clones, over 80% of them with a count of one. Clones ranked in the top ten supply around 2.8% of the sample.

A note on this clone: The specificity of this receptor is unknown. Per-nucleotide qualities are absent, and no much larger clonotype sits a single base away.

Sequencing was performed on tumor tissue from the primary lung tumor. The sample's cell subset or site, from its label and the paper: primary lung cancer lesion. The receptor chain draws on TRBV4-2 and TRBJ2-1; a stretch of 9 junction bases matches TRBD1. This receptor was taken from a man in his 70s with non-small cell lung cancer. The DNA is TGTGCCAGCAGCGCCCGACAGGGGGAAAATGAGCAGTTCTTC. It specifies CASSARQGENEQFF.